The TCR beta chain described here comes from a study of cytomegalovirus exposure and HLA in healthy donors. Study-wide context: Across 350 to 500 genotyped donors, more than 75% landed in the Caucasian-associated ancestry cluster. Notes on the study in general: Reports indicate that TCR beta sequences accurately predicted the HLA-A and HLA-B alleles of most subjects. Reported performance of the classifier showed diagnosis of cytomegalovirus status with high specificity and sensitivity. There were about 160 TCR beta chains listed as cytomegalovirus-associated.

A word on this clone: As yet, its antigen is unknown.

The PCR ran on 60 Vbeta and 13 Jbeta primers. Repertoires were generated with immunoSEQ multiplex PCR, while TCRdb's copy carries only in-frame clones and drops some. The repertoire includes nearly 200,000 clones, around 73% of them detected once, and roughly 2% sits in the top ten. What was sequenced was PBMCs. This TCR came from a woman aged 25 to 39 in good health and CMV-seropositive.

For the CDR3, the DNA is TGCGCCAGCAGCCCACTATCTGGGGAGACCCAGTACTTC. Translated: CASSPLSGETQYF. V and J are TRBV5-1 and TRBJ2-5; D ambiguous. The V end was cut by 4 bases, the J end by 5 bases, with 12 bases between. CDR3 length: 13 residues. Germline-derived CDR1 and CDR2 are SGHRS and YFSETQ.